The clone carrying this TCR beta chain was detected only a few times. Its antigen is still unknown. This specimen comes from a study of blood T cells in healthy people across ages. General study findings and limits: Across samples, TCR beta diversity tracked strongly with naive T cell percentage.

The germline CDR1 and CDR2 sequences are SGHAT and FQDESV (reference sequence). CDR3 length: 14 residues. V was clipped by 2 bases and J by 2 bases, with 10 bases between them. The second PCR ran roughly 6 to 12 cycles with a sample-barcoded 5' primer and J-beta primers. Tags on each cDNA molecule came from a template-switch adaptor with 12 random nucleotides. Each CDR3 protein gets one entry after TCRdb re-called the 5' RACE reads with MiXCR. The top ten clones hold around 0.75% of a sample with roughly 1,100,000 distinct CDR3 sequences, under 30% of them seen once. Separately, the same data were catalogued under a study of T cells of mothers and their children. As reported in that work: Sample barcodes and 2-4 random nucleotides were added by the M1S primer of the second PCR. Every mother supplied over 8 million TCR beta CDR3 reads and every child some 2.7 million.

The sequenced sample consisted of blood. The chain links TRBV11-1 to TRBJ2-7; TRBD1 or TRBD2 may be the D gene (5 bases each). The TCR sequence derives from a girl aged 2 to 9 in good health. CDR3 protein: CASSLRDPTYEQYF. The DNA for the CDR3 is TGTGCCAGCAGCTTAAGGGACCCCACCTACGAGCAGTACTTC.